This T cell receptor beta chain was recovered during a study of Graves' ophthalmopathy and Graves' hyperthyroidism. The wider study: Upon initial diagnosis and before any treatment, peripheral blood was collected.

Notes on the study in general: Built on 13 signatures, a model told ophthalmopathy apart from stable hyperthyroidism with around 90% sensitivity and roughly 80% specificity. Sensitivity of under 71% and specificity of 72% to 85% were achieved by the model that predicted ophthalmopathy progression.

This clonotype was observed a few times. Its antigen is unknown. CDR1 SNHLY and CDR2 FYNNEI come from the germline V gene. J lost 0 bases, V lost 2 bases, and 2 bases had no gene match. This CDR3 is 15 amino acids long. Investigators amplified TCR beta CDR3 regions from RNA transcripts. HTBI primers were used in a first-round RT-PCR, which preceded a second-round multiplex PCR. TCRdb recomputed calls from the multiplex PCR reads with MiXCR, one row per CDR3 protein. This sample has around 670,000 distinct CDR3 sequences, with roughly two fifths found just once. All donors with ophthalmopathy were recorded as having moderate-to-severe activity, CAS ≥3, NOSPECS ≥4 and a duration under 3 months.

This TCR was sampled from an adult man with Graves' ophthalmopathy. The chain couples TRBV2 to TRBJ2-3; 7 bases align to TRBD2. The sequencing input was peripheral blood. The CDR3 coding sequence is TGTGCCAGCAGTGAAAGCGGGGCTAGCACAGATACGCAGTATTTT. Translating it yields CASSESGASTDTQYF.